This T cell receptor beta chain was documented in a study of blood T cells in healthy people across ages. Study-level findings and limits: TCR beta diversity per million T cells fell roughly linearly with age. Any changes in expanded clonotypes were possibly confounded, as donor CMV status remained unknown.

Sample-barcoded 5' priming and a J-beta primer mix drove a second PCR of about 6 to 12 cycles. A single record per CDR3 protein comes from TCRdb applying MiXCR to the 5' RACE reads. The table includes roughly 1.4 million distinct CDR3 sequences, roughly 64% detected once. Trimming pared 1 base from V and 4 bases from J, leaving 10 bases between. This CDR3 spans 15 amino acids. CDR1 is LGHNA, CDR2 YSLEER, per germline. Concerning this clonotype itself: Its specificity is not known.

The sequenced sample consisted of blood. The origin of this receptor is a man between 18 and 35 years old in good health. V and J are TRBV4-3 and TRBJ2-2; D not resolved. CDR3 DNA sequence: TGCGCCAGCAGCCAAGGGCTTTCTGTCACCGGGGAGCTGTTTTTT. Translation: CASSQGLSVTGELFF.